These T cell receptor beta chains were read from a single sample in a study of T cell repertoires in aging, cancer and after chemotherapy. MiXCR, applied by TCRdb to the multiplex PCR reads, yields one record per CDR3 protein. The repertoire holds around 760 distinct CDR3 sequences, with about 20% as singletons. Sequencing was carried out using blood. The receptors were gathered from a human donor in good health. CDR3s include the opening cysteine and the closing phenylalanine or tryptophan. D genes are given only for firm matches. Rows give clone size only sometimes, using once, few, many, or a class for an expanded clone.

D gene	J gene	clone size	CDR3 length	V gene	CDR3 protein	CDR3 DNA
NA	TRBJ1-5	few	15	TRBV7-2	CASSLGGVSNQPQHF	TGTGCCAGCAGCTTAGGGGGAGTGAGCAATCAGCCCCAGCATTTT
TRBD1	TRBJ1-2	medium-sized	14	TRBV12-3/TRBV12-4	CASSQQGASYGYTF	TGTGCCAGCAGCCAACAGGGGGCGAGCTATGGCTACACCTTC
TRBD2	TRBJ2-7	large	16	TRBV19	CASSNTLAGGPSEQYF	TGTGCCAGTAGTAACACCTTAGCGGGAGGGCCCTCCGAGCAGTACTTC
NA	TRBJ1-5	NA	17	TRBV28	CASSSNRDQYSNQPQHF	TGTGCCAGCAGCTCGAACCGAGACCAGTATAGCAATCAGCCCCAGCATTTT
NA	TRBJ2-7	medium-sized	16	TRBV4-2	CASSQDVGVPSYEQYF	TGTGCCAGCAGCCAAGACGTGGGGGTTCCCTCCTACGAGCAGTACTTC
TRBD2	TRBJ2-7	few	15	TRBV20-1	CSASLAGGPGYEQYF	TGCAGTGCTTCCCTAGCGGGGGGGCCTGGTTACGAGCAGTACTTC
TRBD2	TRBJ2-1	medium-sized	15	TRBV11-2	CASSLELAGHNEQFF	TGTGCCAGCAGCTTAGAACTAGCGGGACACAATGAGCAGTTCTTC
TRBD2	TRBJ2-1	large	16	TRBV27	CASSLGGTSRHNEQFF	TGTGCCAGCAGTTTAGGAGGGACTAGCCGGCACAATGAGCAGTTCTTC
NA	TRBJ1-5	NA	14	TRBV7-6	CGGSQGQSNQPQHF	TGTGGCGGCAGCCAGGGACAAAGCAATCAGCCCCAGCATTTT
NA	TRBJ1-2	medium-sized	13	TRBV7-2	CASSLAQGSGYTF	TGTGCCAGCAGCTTAGCGCAGGGGAGCGGCTACACCTTC
TRBD2	TRBJ2-2	medium-sized	15	TRBV20-1	CSATLAGGDTGELFF	TGCAGTGCTACACTAGCGGGGGGGGATACCGGGGAGCTGTTTTTT
NA	TRBJ1-1	medium-sized	13	TRBV7-2	CASSLGGDTEAFF	TGTGCCAGCAGCTTAGGGGGAGACACTGAAGCTTTCTTT
NA	TRBJ2-2	NA	11	TRBV20-1	CSARAVGELFF	TGCAGTGCTAGGGCGGTCGGGGAGCTGTTTTTT
TRBD2	TRBJ2-3	large	16	TRBV19	CASSILAGGSTDTQYF	TGTGCCAGTAGTATCCTAGCGGGGGGGTCCACTGATACGCAGTATTTT
TRBD1	TRBJ1-2	NA	14	TRBV19	CASNSPGQGYGYTF	TGTGCCAGTAATTCACCGGGACAGGGGTATGGCTACACCTTC
NA	TRBJ2-3	medium-sized	15	TRBV24-1	CATSDLRRTGDTQYF	TGTGCCACCAGTGATTTGCGCCGAACGGGAGATACGCAGTATTTT
NA	TRBJ1-2	medium-sized	16	TRBV7-2	CASSPYRDGVYYGYTF	TGTGCCAGCAGCCCCTACCGGGACGGAGTCTACTATGGCTACACCTTC
TRBD2	TRBJ2-2	few	14	TRBV20-1	CSAPSGGPTGELFF	TGCAGTGCTCCTAGCGGGGGCCCAACCGGGGAGCTGTTTTTT
NA	TRBJ1-1	few	15	TRBV5-1	CASSLDTGTGGEAFF	TGCGCCAGCAGCTTGGATACAGGGACGGGGGGTGAAGCTTTCTTT
TRBD1	TRBJ1-2	medium-sized	15	TRBV4-2	CASSQARDSSYGYTF	TGTGCCAGCAGCCAGGCCCGGGACAGCTCTTATGGCTACACCTTC
TRBD2	TRBJ2-3	NA	16	TRBV10-3	CAISILAGQAADTQYF	TGTGCCATCAGTATACTAGCGGGACAGGCGGCAGATACGCAGTATTTT
NA	TRBJ2-1	medium-sized	15	TRBV18	CASSPGTGDLNEQFF	TGTGCCAGCTCACCAGGTACAGGAGACCTCAATGAGCAGTTCTTC
NA	TRBJ1-5	medium-sized	14	TRBV20-1	CSAQRIGPSQPQHF	TGCAGTGCGCAAAGGATCGGCCCTAGTCAGCCCCAGCATTTT
TRBD1	TRBJ1-3	few	15	TRBV5-1	CASSLGDSSGNTIYF	TGCGCCAGCAGCTTGGGGGACAGCTCTGGAAACACCATATATTTT
TRBD1	TRBJ2-5	few	12	TRBV7-2	CASSRNRGPQYF	TGTGCCAGCAGCCGCAACAGGGGCCCTCAGTACTTC
NA	TRBJ1-2	few	14	TRBV20-1	CSARDSVGAIGYTF	TGCAGTGCTAGAGATTCTGTGGGGGCTATAGGCTACACCTTC
TRBD1	TRBJ2-2	medium-sized	14	TRBV7-3	CASSEQGATGELFF	TGTGCCAGCAGCGAACAGGGGGCAACCGGGGAGCTGTTTTTT
NA	TRBJ1-2	medium-sized	15	TRBV5-6	CASSPGGDINYGYTF	TGTGCCAGCAGTCCGGGGGGGGACATTAACTATGGCTACACCTTC
NA	TRBJ1-2	medium-sized	15	TRBV5-1	CASSPGTYQDYGYTF	TGCGCCAGCAGCCCCGGGACATATCAGGACTATGGCTACACCTTC
NA	TRBJ1-1	medium-sized	21	TRBV19	CASSPIAMGALQDWAGTEAFF	TGTGCCAGTAGCCCGATAGCAATGGGGGCTTTGCAAGACTGGGCGGGCACTGAAGCTTTCTTT
TRBD2	TRBJ2-1	NA	12	TRBV4-2	CASSRGGNEQFF	TGTGCCAGCAGCCGGGGGGGGAATGAGCAGTTCTTC
TRBD1	TRBJ1-2	once	13	TRBV28	CASSQGAPGGYTF	TGTGCCAGCAGTCAGGGGGCGCCGGGTGGCTACACCTTC
TRBD1	TRBJ2-1	NA	16	TRBV4-1	CASSQEDRGSYNEQFF	TGCGCCAGCAGCCAAGAGGACAGGGGGTCCTACAATGAGCAGTTCTTC
NA	TRBJ2-4	medium-sized	16	TRBV20-1	CSARDGQAWAKNIQYF	TGCAGTGCTAGAGATGGGCAGGCTTGGGCCAAAAACATTCAGTACTTC
NA	TRBJ2-3	NA	16	TRBV5-1	CASSTTGTRATDTQYF	TGTGCCAGCAGTACTACCGGGACTCGCGCCACAGATACGCAGTATTTT
NA	TRBJ2-2	few	14	TRBV7-3	CASSLNRNTGELFF	TGTGCCAGCAGCTTAAACCGGAACACCGGGGAGCTGTTTTTT
NA	TRBJ1-5	NA	14	TRBV6-5	CASSVDGENQPQHF	TGTGCCAGCAGCGTAGACGGCGAGAATCAGCCCCAGCATTTT
NA	TRBJ2-3	large	16	TRBV6-2/TRBV6-3	CASRTYWGSSTDTQYF	TGTGCCAGCAGGACATACTGGGGATCTAGCACAGATACGCAGTATTTT
NA	TRBJ1-2	NA	14	TRBV6-5	CASSYSTFNYGYTF	TGTGCCAGCAGTTACTCGACCTTTAACTATGGCTACACCTTC